This TCR beta chain was captured by sequencing in a study of cytomegalovirus exposure and HLA in healthy donors. Study observations and caveats: High sensitivity and specificity were reportedly achieved when the classifier diagnosed cytomegalovirus status. Highest at DRB1 and lowest at HLA-C, TCR association rates differed among HLA loci in a later analysis. Investigators reported 150 to 200 TCR beta chains as tied to cytomegalovirus. Associated with HLA alleles at 0.05 false discovery rate in a later analysis were some 18,000 TCR beta sequences.

The ends were cut back, 1 base at V and 6 bases at J, with 13 bases in the middle. Germline CDR1 SGHTA, CDR2 FQGTGA. The CDR3 loop spans 14 amino acids. With respect to this clone: Its antigen is unknown.

13 Jbeta primers and 60 Vbeta primers were used for the PCR. Sequenced by immunoSEQ multiplex PCR; TCRdb stores in-frame clones only, minus some. This table has about 210,000 clones, 80% to 90% appearing once. What was sequenced was PBMCs. This receptor was obtained from a woman under 40 in good health and CMV-seronegative. The chain links TRBV7-3 to TRBJ2-7, with D possibly matching TRBD2 (6 bases). As DNA, the CDR3 is TGTGCCAGCAGCTTAAATGCGGGAAGTTCCGAGCAGTACTTC. It is translated as CASSLNAGSSEQYF.